The clone carrying this T cell receptor beta chain was recorded a few times. From the 5' RACE reads, TCRdb called clonotypes with MiXCR, one entry per CDR3 protein. The sample contains 100,000 to 150,000 distinct CDR3 sequences, 8.9% of which appear only once. V trimming: 2 bases; J trimming: 5 bases; junction bases outside the gene matches: 1. CDR3 length equals 14 residues. These data belong to a study of T cells after yellow fever vaccination. The genes are TRBV12-3 or TRBV12-4 and TRBJ2-5, with 11 positions matching TRBD2. The sequencing here drew on CD8+ T cells sorted from PBMCs, taken on the day of the yellow fever booster vaccination. The clonotype originates from a man aged 18 to 35 who received the YFV17D yellow fever vaccine. CDR3 in DNA: TGTGCCAGCAGTTTACTAGCGGGGGGTGAGACCCAGTACTTC. It translates to CASSLLAGGETQYF.